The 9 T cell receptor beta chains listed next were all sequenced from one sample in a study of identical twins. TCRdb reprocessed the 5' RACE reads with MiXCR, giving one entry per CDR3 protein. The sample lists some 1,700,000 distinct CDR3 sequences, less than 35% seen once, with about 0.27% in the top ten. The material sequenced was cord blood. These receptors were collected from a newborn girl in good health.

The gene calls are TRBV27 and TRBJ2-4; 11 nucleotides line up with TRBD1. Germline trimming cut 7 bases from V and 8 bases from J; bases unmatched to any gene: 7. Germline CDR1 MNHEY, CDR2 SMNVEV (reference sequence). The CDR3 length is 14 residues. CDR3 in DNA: TGTGCCAGCAATCTGGACAGGGGGCTGGACATTCAGTACTTC. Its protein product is CASNLDRGLDIQYF.

CDR3 residues: CASSLYRQGEKLFF. CDR3 bases: TGTGCCAGCAGCTTATACCGGCAGGGTGAAAAACTGTTTTTT. The chain recombines TRBV7-8 with TRBJ1-4; weak D call: TRBD1 (5 bases). Germline lookup yields CDR1 SGHVS and CDR2 FQNEAQ. CDR3 size: 14 residues. The V and J ends lost 2 bases and 7 bases respectively, with 11 bases between them. The full variable domain, in which reference TRBV7-8 and TRBJ1-4 provide the parts outside the CDR3, is GAGVSQSPRYKVAKRGQDVALRCDPISGHVSLFWYQQALGQGPEFLTYFQNEAQLDKSGLPSDRFFAERPEGSVSTLKIQRTQQEDSAVYLCASSLYRQGEKLFFGSGTQLSVL.

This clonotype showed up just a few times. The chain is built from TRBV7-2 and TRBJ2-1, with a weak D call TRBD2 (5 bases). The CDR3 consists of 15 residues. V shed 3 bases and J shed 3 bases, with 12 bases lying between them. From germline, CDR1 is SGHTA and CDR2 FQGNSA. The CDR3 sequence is CASSFYGEGYNEQFF. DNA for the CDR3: TGTGCCAGCAGCTTCTACGGGGAAGGCTACAATGAGCAGTTCTTC.

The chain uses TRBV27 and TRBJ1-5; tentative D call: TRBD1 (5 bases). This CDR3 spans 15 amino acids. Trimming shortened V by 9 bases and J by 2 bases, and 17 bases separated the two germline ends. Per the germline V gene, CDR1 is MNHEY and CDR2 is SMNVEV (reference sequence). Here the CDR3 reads CASRGLGGGNQPQHF. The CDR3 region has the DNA TGTGCCAGTAGGGGACTGGGAGGGGGCAATCAGCCCCAGCATTTT.

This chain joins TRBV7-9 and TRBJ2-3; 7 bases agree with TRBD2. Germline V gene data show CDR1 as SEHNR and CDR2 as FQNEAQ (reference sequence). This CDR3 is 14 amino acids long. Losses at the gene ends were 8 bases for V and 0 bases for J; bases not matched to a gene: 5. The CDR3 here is CASPLGGSTDTQYF. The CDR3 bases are TGTGCCAGCCCCTTGGGGGGGAGCACAGATACGCAGTATTTT.

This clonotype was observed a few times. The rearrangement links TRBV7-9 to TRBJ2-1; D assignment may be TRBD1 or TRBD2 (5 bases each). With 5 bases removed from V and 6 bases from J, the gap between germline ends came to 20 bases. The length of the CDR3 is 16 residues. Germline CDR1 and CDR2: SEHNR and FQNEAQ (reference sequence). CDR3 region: CASSTSGTQSGNEQFF. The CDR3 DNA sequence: TGTGCCAGCAGCACTTCCGGGACCCAAAGCGGCAATGAGCAGTTCTTC.

CDR3 DNA: TGCAGTGCTAGAGTCGCGGGTGGTGGAGACATTCAGTACTTC. Translating it yields CSARVAGGGDIQYF. The V gene is TRBV20-1, the J gene TRBJ2-4; tentatively, D is TRBD2 (5 bases). The germline V and J ends were trimmed by 1 base and 8 bases, with 15 bases remaining between them. CDR3 length equals 14 residues. Germline CDR1 reads DFQATT; CDR2 reads SNEGSKA (reference sequence).

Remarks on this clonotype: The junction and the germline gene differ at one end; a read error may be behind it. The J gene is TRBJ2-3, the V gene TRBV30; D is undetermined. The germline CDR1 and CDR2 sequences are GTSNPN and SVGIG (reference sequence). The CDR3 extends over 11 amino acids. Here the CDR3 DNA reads TGTGCCTGGAGTGTAGGAGATACGCAGTCTTTT. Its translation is CAWSVGDTQSF.

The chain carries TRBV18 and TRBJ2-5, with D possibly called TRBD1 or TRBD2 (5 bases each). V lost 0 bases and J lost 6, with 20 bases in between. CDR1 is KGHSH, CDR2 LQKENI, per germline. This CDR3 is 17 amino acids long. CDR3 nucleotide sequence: TGTGCCAGCTCACCACCTACCGGCAGGGACGCCGTAAAGACCCAGTACTTC. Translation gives CASSPPTGRDAVKTQYF.